The present entry profiles one T cell receptor (beta chain) with its context. Clones were sequenced by immunoSEQ multiplex PCR, and TCRdb holds only the in-frame ones, with some missing. The data show 80,000 to 95,000 clones, approximately 91% seen once. The data were obtained in a study of OX40 agonist ivuxolimab in advanced cancers. Study details: Subjects had a mean age of around 63 years, with a range of 23 to 79; more than 75% were male. Three partial responders included one hepatocellular carcinoma patient and two cutaneous melanoma patients.

The germline gives CDR1 ENHRY, CDR2 SYGVKD. The CDR3 is made up of 15 amino acids. V was cut by 4 bases and J by 0 bases, with 12 bases left in between. The J gene is TRBJ2-5, the V gene TRBV10-3; unclear D gene. This sequence was found in an adult with an advanced solid tumor such as melanoma, head and neck, liver or kidney cancer. Material: CD4+ or CD8+ T cells sorted from blood, obtained in a trial of the OX40 agonist ivuxolimab. CDR3 region: CAISAQAGYQETQYF. The CDR3 nucleotides are TGTGCCATCAGTGCGCAGGCAGGCTACCAAGAGACCCAGTACTTC.